The rows below give T cell receptor beta chains drawn from one sample of a study of blood T cell repertoires in COVID-19. Sequencing used immunoSEQ multiplex PCR; TCRdb keeps in-frame clones, though not all of them. This sample has about 93,000 clones, with 75% to 90% found just once. Input material: peripheral blood. These receptor sequences come from a human donor with active COVID-19. The donor label of this sample is uncertain. Each CDR3 is given without its conserved first and last residue.

V gene	J gene	CDR3 protein
TRBV14	TRBJ2-5	ASSPWTSAEETQY
TRBV27	TRBJ2-7	ASSLAGNEQY
TRBV11-2	TRBJ1-2	ASSHDRARIGGYT
TRBV14	TRBJ2-5	ASSLREGLSSETQY
TRBV6-6	TRBJ1-1	ASSRTEAF
TRBV5-6	TRBJ1-5	ASSVPRDKTFLSNQPQH
TRBV19	TRBJ1-1	ASSLEVLAGLNTEAF
TRBV18	TRBJ1-1	ASSPRLSGSDTEAF
TRBV7-9	TRBJ2-3	ASTLLAGGDTQY
TRBV19	TRBJ2-1	ASSQGGGANFNEQF
TRBV27	TRBJ2-2	ASSFITGPGTGELF
TRBV14	TRBJ2-7	ASSHSRARYEQY
TRBV27	TRBJ2-3	ASSSTDTQY
TRBV29-1	TRBJ1-1	SVTGGVTEAF
TRBV19	TRBJ1-2	ASSMTQGYGYT
TRBV6-5	TRBJ1-2	ASSYSPGNVYGYT
TRBV5-1	TRBJ2-1	ASSPRTGRGLEQF
TRBV29-1	TRBJ2-3	SVGGRATDTQY
TRBV15	TRBJ2-6	ATSVQTGAISGANVLT
TRBV2	TRBJ1-4	ASSGKQGQLF
TRBV7-2	TRBJ1-2	ASSLYFTGGNYGYT
TRBV4-1	TRBJ2-3	ASSQVPGTDTQY
TRBV3-1/TRBV3-2	TRBJ1-1	ASSLGVNTEAF
TRBV5-4	TRBJ2-5	ASSSYRVGKTQY
TRBV9	TRBJ2-2	ASREAENTGELF
TRBV7-7	TRBJ2-5	ASSLAGQRRETQY
TRBV6-2/TRBV6-3	TRBJ2-7	ASSPDRDYSYEQY
TRBV5-1	TRBJ2-3	ASSLTSVLSHTVDTQY
TRBV5-4	TRBJ1-2	ASSWTDGYT
TRBV6-5	TRBJ2-7	ASSSGTGRTYEQY
TRBV7-7	TRBJ2-1	ASSLALAGTGNEQF
TRBV6-5	TRBJ1-4	ASLGPNEKLF
TRBV5-4	TRBJ1-6	ASSLTGTGDFAPLH
TRBV4-2	TRBJ2-7	ASSQASGGYEQY
TRBV6-5	TRBJ1-2	ASSFQPGTGNYGYT
TRBV7-6	TRBJ1-2	ASSPIDMKKINYGYT
TRBV6-5	TRBJ1-1	ASRRRGGADTEAF
TRBV5-1	TRBJ2-3	ASSSNPRDDRANTDTQY
TRBV6-6	TRBJ2-5	ASSDPDRDLQETQY
TRBV18	TRBJ1-3	ASSPDEKGTLSGNTIY
TRBV19	TRBJ1-4	ASSGHTRNEKLF
TRBV6-2/TRBV6-3	TRBJ1-5	ASSYSMIAVGGRDQPQH
TRBV28	TRBJ1-5	ASSLALSQVNSNQPQH
TRBV6-2/TRBV6-3	TRBJ2-4	ASSPLGLAGGPIGGNIQY
TRBV25-1	TRBJ1-3	ASSHSGEGSGNTIY
TRBV6-6	TRBJ1-6	ASRGTRGGSPLH
TRBV19	TRBJ2-7	ASSISAGVAYEQY
TRBV27	TRBJ2-5	ASRVAGGPIETQY
TRBV10-3	TRBJ1-2	AISLGDVGYT
TRBV19	TRBJ2-5	ASSFQAGVRETQY
TRBV2	TRBJ1-4	ASSRQGTNEKLF
TRBV24-1	TRBJ2-1	ATSDFEAVDEQF